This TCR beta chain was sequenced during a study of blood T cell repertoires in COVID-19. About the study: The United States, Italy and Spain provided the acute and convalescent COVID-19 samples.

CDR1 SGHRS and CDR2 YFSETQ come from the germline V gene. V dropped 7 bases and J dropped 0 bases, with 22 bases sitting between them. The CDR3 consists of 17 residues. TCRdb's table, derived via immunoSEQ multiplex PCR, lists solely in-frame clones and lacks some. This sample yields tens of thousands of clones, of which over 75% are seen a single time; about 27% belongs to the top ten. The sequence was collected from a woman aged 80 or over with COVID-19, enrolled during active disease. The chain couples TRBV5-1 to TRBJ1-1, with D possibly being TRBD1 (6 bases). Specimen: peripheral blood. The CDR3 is CASVGPGHRSLNTEAFF. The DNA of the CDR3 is TGCGCCAGCGTAGGGCCGGGACACCGTTCCCTGAACACTGAAGCTTTCTTT.